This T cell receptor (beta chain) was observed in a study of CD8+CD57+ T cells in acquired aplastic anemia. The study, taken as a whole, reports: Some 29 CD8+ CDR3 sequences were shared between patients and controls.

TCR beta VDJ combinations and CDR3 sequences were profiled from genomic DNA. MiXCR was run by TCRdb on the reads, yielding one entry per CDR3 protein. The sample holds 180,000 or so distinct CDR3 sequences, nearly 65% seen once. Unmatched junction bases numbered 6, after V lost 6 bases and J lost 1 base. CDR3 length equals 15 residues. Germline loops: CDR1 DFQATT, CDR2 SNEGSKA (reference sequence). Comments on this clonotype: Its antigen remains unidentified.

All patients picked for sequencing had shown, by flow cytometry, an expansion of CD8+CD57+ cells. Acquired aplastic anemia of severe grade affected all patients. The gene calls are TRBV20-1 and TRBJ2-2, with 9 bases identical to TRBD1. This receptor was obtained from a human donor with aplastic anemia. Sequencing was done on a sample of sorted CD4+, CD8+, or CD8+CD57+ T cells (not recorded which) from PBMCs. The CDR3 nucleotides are TGCAGTGCGCCCGGGACAGGGCGGAACACCGGGGAGCTGTTTTTT. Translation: CSAPGTGRNTGELFF.